This T cell receptor (beta chain) was sequenced in a study of cytomegalovirus exposure and HLA in healthy donors. Regarding the study as a whole: Likely technical artifact: a cluster of highly shared sequence variants.

As to this clone: Its antigen is unidentified.

The PCR was carried out with 60 Vbeta primers and 13 Jbeta primers. TCRdb's copy holds only in-frame clones and misses some; the assay was immunoSEQ multiplex PCR. The data hold 90,000 to 150,000 clones, with 65% to 85% observed a single time. Specimen: PBMCs. The sequence derives from a middle-aged man in good health and CMV-seronegative.

The CDR3, as DNA: TGTGCCAGCAGCTTTCCTCACCGGGACAGGGTCTCCTACGAGCAGTACTTC. Translating gives CASSFPHRDRVSYEQYF. This chain connects TRBV7-8 to TRBJ2-7, with 9 bases fitting TRBD1. V trimming: 3 bases; J trimming: 0 bases; junction bases outside the gene matches: 9. The germline CDR1 and CDR2 sequences are SGHVS and FQNEAQ. The CDR3 extends over 17 amino acids.